The present T cell receptor beta chain was sequenced within a study of T cell responses to AZD1222 COVID-19 vaccine. Overall study context: Doses given second, at about 4 or about 12 weeks, were pooled. Study-wide results and limits: Recipients of two AZD1222 doses showed rising Spike-specific TCR breadth and depth. The donor group comprised mostly white British people and more females; the analysis possibly underestimated clonal diversity.

About this clone: The antigen is not known.

Per germline, CDR1 SGHRS and CDR2 YFSETQ. The CDR3 sequence is 15 residues long. V was shortened by 1 base and J by 1 base, with 8 bases between the two germline ends. Sequenced by immunoSEQ multiplex PCR; TCRdb stores in-frame clones only, minus some. Of about 120,000 clones detected, roughly 88% appear once; the ten largest clones hold roughly 9.1%. The source material was peripheral blood, sampled on day 0 of AZD1222 vaccination. The gene calls are TRBV5-1 and TRBJ2-2; D is possibly TRBD1 (6 bases). The TCR comes from an adult in good health. The CDR3 spells CASSLIRGNTGELFF. The CDR3, as DNA: TGCGCCAGCAGCTTGATCAGGGGGAACACCGGGGAGCTGTTTTTT.